Listed below are T cell receptor beta chains from one sample, sequenced in a study of OX40 agonist ivuxolimab in advanced cancers. The data were produced by immunoSEQ multiplex PCR, yet TCRdb's version contains in-frame clones alone and is incomplete. The data contain approximately 17,000 clones, approximately 70% of them singletons. The sample in question was CD4+ or CD8+ T cells sorted from blood, obtained in a trial of the OX40 agonist ivuxolimab. Receptors were obtained from an adult with an advanced solid tumor such as melanoma, head and neck, liver or kidney cancer. The CDR3 runs from the conserved cysteine through the conserved F or W. The order of the fields is CDR3 length, J gene, D gene, V gene, clone size, CDR3 protein, CDR3 DNA. D genes are given only for firm matches. Clone size is shown for a subset of rows, as once, few, many or a class of expanded clone.

14 | TRBJ1-1 | NA | TRBV4-1 | NA | CASSQVLAGGEAFF | TGCGCCAGCAGCCAAGTTCTCGCGGGGGGTGAAGCTTTCTTT
14 | TRBJ1-5 | TRBD1 | TRBV27 | NA | CASSLTGAKQPQHF | TGTGCCAGCAGTCTGACAGGGGCCAAGCAGCCCCAGCATTTT
14 | TRBJ2-5 | NA | TRBV21-1 | NA | CASRQGAKQETQYF | TGTGCCAGCAGACAGGGGGCCAAACAAGAGACCCAGTACTTC
15 | TRBJ1-2 | TRBD1 | TRBV27 | NA | CASSLGGQGHYGYTF | TGTGCCAGCAGTTTAGGGGGACAGGGCCACTATGGCTACACCTTC
13 | TRBJ2-7 | NA | TRBV6-1 | few | CASSYSRDYEQYF | TGTGCCAGCAGTTATTCGCGGGACTACGAGCAGTACTTC
14 | TRBJ1-1 | NA | TRBV7-2 | NA | CASSLAGAGTEAFF | TGTGCCAGCAGCTTAGCAGGGGCGGGCACTGAAGCTTTCTTT
13 | TRBJ2-7 | TRBD2 | TRBV2 | few | CASSRGGIYEQYF | TGTGCCAGCTCAAGGGGAGGGATCTACGAGCAGTACTTC
13 | TRBJ2-5 | NA | TRBV29-1 | few | CSVEGDKQETQYF | TGCAGCGTTGAAGGGGACAAACAAGAGACCCAGTACTTC
13 | TRBJ2-7 | NA | TRBV4-3 | NA | CASSQAREYEQYF | TGCGCCAGCAGCCAAGCAAGGGAGTACGAGCAGTACTTC
14 | TRBJ2-7 | NA | TRBV5-1 | NA | CASSFRGLSYEQYF | TGCGCCAGCAGCTTCAGGGGCCTCTCCTACGAGCAGTACTTC
17 | TRBJ1-6 | NA | TRBV21-1 | NA | CASSKRDRSLSNSPLHF | TGTGCCAGCAGCAAAAGGGACAGGAGTCTCTCTAATTCACCCCTCCACTTT
14 | TRBJ2-7 | TRBD1 | TRBV6-5 | NA | CASSSRDRVHEQYF | TGTGCCAGCTCCTCCCGAGACAGGGTGCACGAGCAGTACTTC
15 | TRBJ1-5 | NA | TRBV21-1 | NA | CASSKTRDGNQPQHF | TGTGCCAGCAGCAAAACCCGGGACGGGAATCAGCCCCAGCATTTT
15 | TRBJ2-6 | NA | TRBV7-7 | few | CASSQAYSGANVLTF | TGCGCCAGCAGCCAAGCGTACTCTGGGGCCAACGTCCTGACTTTC
15 | TRBJ2-3 | NA | TRBV7-9 | NA | CASSLQATGTDTQYF | TGTGCCAGCAGCTTACAAGCAACTGGCACAGATACGCAGTATTTT
18 | TRBJ2-1 | NA | TRBV11-2 | NA | CASSLDFGDAVSYNEQFF | TGTGCCAGCAGCTTGGATTTTGGGGACGCAGTCTCCTACAATGAGCAGTTCTTC
12 | TRBJ2-1 | NA | TRBV27 | NA | CASSLSGNEQFF | TGTGCCAGCAGTTTATCAGGCAATGAGCAGTTCTTC
14 | TRBJ2-7 | TRBD1 | TRBV4-1 | NA | CASSHLQGLYEQYF | TGCGCCAGCAGCCATCTACAGGGGCTCTACGAGCAGTACTTC
14 | TRBJ1-5 | TRBD1 | TRBV27 | NA | CASSSGQGNQPQHF | TGTGCCAGCAGTTCCGGACAGGGGAATCAGCCCCAGCATTTT
15 | TRBJ2-1 | TRBD2 | TRBV7-6 | NA | CASTDGLAGYNEQFF | TGTGCCAGCACCGATGGGCTAGCGGGTTACAATGAGCAGTTCTTC
9 | TRBJ1-1 | NA | TRBV20-1 | NA | CSAPPPPFF | TGCAGTGCCCCCCCGCCTCCTTTCTTT
15 | TRBJ2-2 | TRBD2 | TRBV2 | NA | CASSLGRATTGELFF | TGTGCCAGCAGTCTCGGGAGGGCCACCACCGGGGAGCTGTTTTTT
13 | TRBJ2-5 | NA | TRBV28 | NA | CASTRQGYETQYF | TGTGCCAGCACGCGGCAGGGATACGAGACCCAGTACTTC
12 | TRBJ1-5 | NA | TRBV28 | once | CASSSTGQPQHF | TGTGCCAGCAGTTCGACCGGGCAGCCCCAGCATTTT
16 | TRBJ2-3 | NA | TRBV7-9 | NA | CASSLPTNSLGGTQYF | TGTGCCAGCAGCTTACCGACTAATTCCCTAGGTGGGACGCAGTATTTT
15 | TRBJ1-2 | NA | TRBV27 | medium-sized | CASSSTRGRLYGYTF | TGTGCCAGCAGTTCCACGCGGGGCCGACTCTATGGCTACACCTTC
12 | TRBJ2-7 | NA | TRBV6-1 | few | CASSQGLYEQYF | TGTGCCAGCAGTCAGGGACTTTACGAGCAGTACTTC
16 | TRBJ1-5 | TRBD1 | TRBV28 | NA | CASSPWTGGANQPQHF | TGTGCCAGCAGTCCTTGGACAGGGGGGGCCAATCAGCCCCAGCATTTT
13 | TRBJ1-1 | NA | TRBV9 | NA | CASSPPRRFEAFF | TGTGCCAGCAGCCCCCCCAGACGGTTTGAAGCTTTCTTT
18 | TRBJ2-1 | TRBD2 | TRBV11-2 | NA | CASSIIPGTSGVLGEQFF | TGTGCCAGCAGCATCATTCCCGGGACTAGCGGGGTTCTGGGAGAGCAGTTCTTC
14 | TRBJ2-3 | NA | TRBV2 | NA | CASIHGHLTDTQYF | TGTGCCAGCATTCATGGACACCTCACAGATACGCAGTATTTT
19 | TRBJ1-1 | NA | TRBV4-1 | NA | CASSQDGTRPLLMNTEAFF | TGCGCCAGCAGCCAAGACGGGACGCGCCCCCTCTTGATGAACACTGAAGCTTTCTTT
18 | TRBJ1-4 | TRBD1 | TRBV28 | NA | CASSLWNSGTGSNEKLFF | TGTGCCAGCAGTTTATGGAATTCCGGGACAGGGTCTAATGAAAAACTGTTTTTT
14 | TRBJ2-3 | TRBD2 | TRBV27 | NA | CASSLWAGGDTQYF | TGTGCCAGCAGTTTATGGGCGGGGGGCGATACGCAGTATTTT
12 | TRBJ2-7 | NA | TRBV7-9 | NA | CASSLGDDEQYF | TGTGCCAGCAGCTTGGGTGACGACGAGCAGTACTTC
12 | TRBJ2-7 | NA | TRBV5-4 | NA | CASSLEVNEQYF | TGTGCCAGCAGCTTGGAGGTGAACGAGCAGTACTTC
13 | TRBJ1-1 | NA | TRBV5-8 | NA | CASRRTANTEAFF | TGTGCCAGCAGGAGGACAGCGAACACTGAAGCTTTCTTT
14 | TRBJ2-1 | TRBD2 | TRBV4-1 | once | CASSQGLDYNEQFF | TGCGCCAGCAGCCAGGGACTAGATTACAATGAGCAGTTCTTC
14 | TRBJ2-1 | NA | TRBV27 | NA | CASSPSGGYNEQFF | TGTGCCAGCAGTCCTAGTGGGGGATACAATGAGCAGTTCTTC
14 | TRBJ2-5 | NA | TRBV28 | NA | CASNSWNWEETQYF | TGTGCCAGCAACTCTTGGAACTGGGAGGAGACCCAGTACTTC
15 | TRBJ2-1 | TRBD2 | TRBV5-1 | few | CASSQLAGGGPEQFF | TGCGCCAGCAGCCAATTAGCGGGAGGGGGGCCTGAGCAGTTCTTC
15 | TRBJ2-7 | TRBD2 | TRBV6-5 | once | CASSFRTSHLREQYF | TGTGCCAGCAGTTTCCGGACTAGCCACCTCCGAGAGCAGTACTTC
14 | TRBJ1-4 | NA | TRBV2 | NA | CASSEMEGHGELFF | TGTGCCAGCAGTGAAATGGAAGGGCATGGGGAACTGTTTTTT
14 | TRBJ1-1 | TRBD1 | TRBV19 | large | CASSISQGVTEAFF | TGTGCCAGTAGTATATCACAGGGGGTCACTGAAGCTTTCTTT
14 | TRBJ2-3 | TRBD2 | TRBV7-3 | NA | CASRYSGSADTQYF | TGTGCCAGCAGGTATAGCGGGAGCGCAGATACGCAGTATTTT
14 | TRBJ2-5 | NA | TRBV6-5 | NA | CASSYVSNQETQYF | TGTGCCAGCAGTTACGTGAGCAACCAAGAGACCCAGTACTTC
12 | TRBJ2-7 | NA | TRBV5-8 | NA | CASSRGVDEQYF | TGTGCCAGCAGCCGCGGAGTAGACGAGCAGTACTTC
14 | TRBJ2-7 | TRBD1 | TRBV5-1 | NA | CASSLGQGADEQYF | TGCGCCAGCAGCTTGGGGCAGGGGGCTGACGAGCAGTACTTC
13 | TRBJ2-7 | NA | TRBV5-4 | NA | CASSLWSSYEQYF | TGTGCCAGCAGCTTGTGGAGTTCCTACGAGCAGTACTTC
14 | TRBJ2-3 | NA | TRBV28 | NA | CASSSGRGTDTQYF | TGTGCCAGCAGTTCGGGACGAGGCACAGATACGCAGTATTTT
15 | TRBJ1-4 | NA | TRBV5-1 | NA | CASSGGESLNEKLFF | TGCGCCAGCAGTGGGGGAGAGAGTCTTAATGAAAAACTGTTTTTT
13 | TRBJ1-1 | NA | TRBV11-2 | NA | CASSLMGIPEAFF | TGTGCCAGCAGCTTAATGGGGATCCCTGAAGCTTTCTTT
18 | TRBJ1-1 | NA | TRBV7-8 | NA | CASSLDLTGRSFNTEAFF | TGTGCCAGCAGCTTAGACTTAACAGGGCGATCTTTTAACACTGAAGCTTTCTTT
16 | TRBJ2-7 | TRBD2 | TRBV29-1 | NA | CSVEDAPGGSSYEQYF | TGCAGCGTTGAAGATGCACCGGGGGGGAGCTCCTACGAGCAGTACTTC
13 | TRBJ2-1 | NA | TRBV9 | NA | CASSGSGGNEQFF | TGTGCCAGCAGCGGTAGTGGGGGGAATGAGCAGTTCTTC
13 | TRBJ2-7 | TRBD1 | TRBV29-1 | NA | CSVEGQETYEQYF | TGCAGCGTTGAGGGACAGGAGACCTACGAGCAGTACTTC
15 | TRBJ2-7 | TRBD2 | TRBV19 | once | CASSITAGDTYEQYF | TGTGCCAGTAGTATTACGGCGGGGGATACCTACGAGCAGTACTTC
14 | TRBJ2-7 | TRBD2 | TRBV5-6 | NA | CASSFYGRRHEQYF | TGTGCCAGCAGCTTCTACGGGAGGAGGCACGAGCAGTACTTC
16 | TRBJ1-4 | NA | TRBV6-6 | NA | CASSPGHGAEDEKLFF | TGTGCCAGCAGTCCGGGACACGGGGCGGAGGATGAAAAACTGTTTTTT
14 | TRBJ1-2 | NA | TRBV4-2 | NA | CASSPTTEIHGYTF | TGTGCCAGCAGCCCAACGACAGAAATACATGGCTACACCTTC